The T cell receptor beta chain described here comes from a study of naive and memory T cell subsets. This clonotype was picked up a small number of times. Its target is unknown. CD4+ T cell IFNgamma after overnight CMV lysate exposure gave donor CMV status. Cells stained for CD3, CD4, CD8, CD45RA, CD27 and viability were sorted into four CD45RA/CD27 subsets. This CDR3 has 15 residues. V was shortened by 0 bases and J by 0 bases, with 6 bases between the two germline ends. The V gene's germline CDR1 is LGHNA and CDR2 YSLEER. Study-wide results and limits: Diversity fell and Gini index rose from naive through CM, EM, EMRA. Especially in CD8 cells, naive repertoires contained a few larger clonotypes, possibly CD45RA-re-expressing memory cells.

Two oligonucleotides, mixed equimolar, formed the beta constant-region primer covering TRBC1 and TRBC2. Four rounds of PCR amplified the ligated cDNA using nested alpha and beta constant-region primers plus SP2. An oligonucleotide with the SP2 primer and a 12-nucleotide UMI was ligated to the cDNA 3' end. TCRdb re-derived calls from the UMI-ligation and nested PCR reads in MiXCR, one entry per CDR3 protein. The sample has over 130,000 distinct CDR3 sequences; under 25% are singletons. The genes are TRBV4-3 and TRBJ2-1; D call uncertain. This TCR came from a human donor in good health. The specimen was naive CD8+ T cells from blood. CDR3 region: CASSQDLYSYNEQFF. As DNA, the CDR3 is TGCGCCAGCAGCCAAGATCTCTACTCCTACAATGAGCAGTTCTTC.